Sequencing of this TCR beta chain was carried out in a study of blood T cell repertoires in COVID-19. Study context: From the United States, Italy and Spain came samples of acute and convalescent COVID-19. PBMCs, B-cell-depleted T cells, or T cells were the source of the cDNA or gDNA that made up the material.

Germline-derived CDR1 and CDR2 are SGHDN and FVKESK. The V end was cut by 7 bases, the J end by 8 bases, with 20 bases between. This CDR3 contains 14 residues. In the authors' methods: Counts of nucleated cells, estimated from reference gene primer amplification, were obtained. Here immunoSEQ multiplex PCR was the method, and the copy in TCRdb shows in-frame clones only, minus some. The V and J calls and clone size come from that table; D and trimming were worked out from the DNA. The sample contains about 90,000 clones, 86% of which appear only once. The sequencing sample was made of peripheral blood. This chain connects TRBV14 to TRBJ1-2; D is undetermined. This receptor was taken from a man older than 75 with active or convalescent COVID-19. The CDR3 DNA follows: TGTGCCAGCACCATGGGGTCGGGGATTGGGGGCTACACCTTC. Encoded protein: CASTMGSGIGGYTF.